This TCR beta chain stems from a study of T cell changes during pregnancy in multiple sclerosis. Measured with immunoSEQ multiplex PCR; TCRdb has only the in-frame clones, and not every one. The sample has about 110,000 clones; 92% are singletons. The CDR3 is 15 amino acids. CDR1 and CDR2 (germline): GTSNPN, SVGIG (reference sequence). V gave up 0 bases and J gave up 7 bases; unmatched junction bases: 5. This material consisted of peripheral blood, taken in the third trimester of pregnancy. This chain links TRBV30 with TRBJ1-4, with 10 bases aligning to TRBD1. The clonotype was recovered from a female donor in good health, enrolled as a control in a pregnancy study. DNA for the CDR3: TGTGCCTGGAGTGTACTAGGGACAGGGGCTGAAAAACTGTTTTTT. Protein sequence: CAWSVLGTGAEKLFF.